The next 22 T cell receptor beta chains were all read from a single sample in a study of shared clonotypes between healthy human individuals. Using immunoSEQ multiplex PCR, the repertoire was profiled, and TCRdb retains in-frame clones only, with some absent. The repertoire consists of millions of clones, with roughly 94% occurring once and the leading ten covering more than 0.1%. The sample comprised naive CD4+ T cells sorted from blood. The subset is: CD45RA+ positively selected. The receptor set was obtained from a man younger than 35 in good health.

This clone was observed once. Within the sample, other DNA sequences also encode this same CDR3. J is TRBJ2-7 and V is TRBV11-3; D might be TRBD2 (5 bases). Germline V gene sequence: CDR1 SGHNT, CDR2 YENEEA. The CDR3 is 12 amino acids. V was shortened by 5 bases and J by 3 bases, with 8 bases between the two germline ends. CDR3 DNA: TGTGCCAGCAGCCTCCGGGGCTACGAGCAGTACTTC. This translates into CASSLRGYEQYF.

The chain employs TRBV6-5 and TRBJ1-6; D gene unclear. The CDR3 length is 15 residues. CDR1 and CDR2 (germline): MNHEY, SVGAGI. Trimming took 7 bases from V and 10 from J, leaving 20 bases between them. Here the CDR3 DNA reads TGTGCCAGCACCCCTTGGAGGGAGTTCGGGTCACCCCTCCACTTT. This codes for CASTPWREFGSPLHF.

On this clone itself: The identical CDR3 is also encoded by other nucleotide sequences in the sample. The chain uses TRBV18 and TRBJ1-4; D not resolved. The germline CDR1 and CDR2 sequences are KGHSH and LQKENI. This CDR3 has 13 amino acids. V was clipped by 2 bases and J by 7 bases, with 8 bases between them. CDR3 nucleotides: TGTGCCAGCTCACCAGGGTTTTCTGAAAAACTGTTTTTT. The encoded protein is CASSPGFSEKLFF.

This chain links TRBV7-9 with TRBJ1-1, with D hard to call. V lost 2 bases and J 4 bases, leaving 26 bases between the germline ends. This CDR3 region has 19 residues. In germline, CDR1 is SEHNR, CDR2 FQNEAQ (reference sequence). The CDR3 DNA reads as TGTGCCAGCAGCTTAAAGCGGGCAGCTATTCAGACGGGTCCCACTGAAGCTTTCTTT. Its protein product is CASSLKRAAIQTGPTEAFF. Variable domain in full (rest from reference TRBV7-9 and TRBJ1-1): DTGVSQNPRHKITKRGQNVTFRCDPISEHNRLYWYRQTLGQGPEFLTYFQNEAQLEKSRLLSDRFSAERPKGSFSTLEIQRTEQGDSAMYLCASSLKRAAIQTGPTEAFFGQGTRLTVV.

The V gene is TRBV9, the J gene TRBJ2-7, with 10 nucleotides matching TRBD2. CDR1 SGDLS and CDR2 YYNGEE come from the germline V gene. The CDR3 runs 15 residues. Unmatched junction bases numbered 6, after V lost 0 bases and J lost 6 bases. The CDR3 loop reads CASSVGGLAPGEQYF. The CDR3 nucleotides read TGTGCCAGCAGCGTAGGGGGACTAGCGCCCGGCGAGCAGTACTTC.

The chain is built from TRBV2 and TRBJ2-7; D is ambiguous. The CDR3 is 15 residues long. The germline gives CDR1 SNHLY, CDR2 FYNNEI. The V and J ends lost 2 bases and 2 bases respectively, with 13 bases between them. CDR3 loop: CASSELAGPAYEQYF. Written as DNA, the CDR3 is TGTGCCAGCAGTGAACTGGCAGGACCTGCCTACGAGCAGTACTTC. Combining the CDR3 with reference TRBV2 and TRBJ2-7 gives the whole variable domain EPEVTQTPSHQVTQMGQEVILRCVPISNHLYFYWYRQILGQKVEFLVSFYNNEISEKSEIFDDQFSVERPDGSNFTLKIRSTKLEDSAMYFCASSELAGPAYEQYFGPGTRLTVT.

The gene calls are TRBV28 and TRBJ1-5, with D perhaps TRBD1 (6 bases). V lost 4 bases, J lost 11 bases, and 12 bases lay in between. CDR3 length: 12 amino acids. Germline CDR1 MDHEN, CDR2 SYDVKM. In DNA form, the CDR3 reads TGTGCCAGCAGTTCCCAGCCAGGGGCCCAGCATTTT. Translation gives CASSSQPGAQHF.

The chain has TRBV10-3 and TRBJ1-5; TRBD1 is a possible D gene (5 bases). V shed 10 bases and J shed 7 bases, with 17 bases lying between them. Germline V gene sequence: CDR1 ENHRY, CDR2 SYGVKD. The CDR3 is made up of 13 amino acids. CDR3 region: CASREGLGQPQHF. The CDR3 nucleotides are TGTGCCAGTAGAGAGGGGCTAGGGCAGCCCCAGCATTTT.

Of note for this clone: The junction departs from germline at one end; a sequencing error may be responsible. The rearrangement joins TRBV7-7 to TRBJ1-6; D is perhaps TRBD1 (5 bases). The CDR3 spans 14 residues. CDR1 is SSHAT and CDR2 is FNYEAQ in the germline V gene (reference sequence). For the CDR3, the DNA is TGTGCTAGCAGCTTATCAGGGACTAATTCACCCCTCCACTTT. Its translation is CASSLSGTNSPLHF.

The chain has TRBV30 and TRBJ2-5; TRBD2 is a possible D gene (6 bases). The CDR3 has 15 residues. Trimming stripped 0 bases from V and 3 bases from J, with 14 bases between. Per the germline V gene, CDR1 is GTSNPN and CDR2 is SVGIG (reference sequence). CDR3 sequence reads: CAWSVHRRAKETQYF. CDR3 sequence (DNA): TGTGCCTGGAGTGTACACAGGAGGGCAAAAGAGACCCAGTACTTC. The full variable domain, in which reference TRBV30 and TRBJ2-5 provide the parts outside the CDR3, is SQTIHQWPATLVQPVGSPLSLECTVEGTSNPNLYWYRQAAGRGLQLLFYSVGIGQISSEVPQNLSASRPQDRQFILSSKKLLLSDSGFYLCAWSVHRRAKETQYFGPGTRLLVL.

This chain links TRBV9 with TRBJ2-3; no firm D call. V was clipped by 0 bases and J by 6 bases, with 17 bases between them. This CDR3 contains 16 residues. The V gene's germline CDR1 is SGDLS and CDR2 YYNGEE. The CDR3 protein is CASSVEGGAPHDTQYF. In nucleotides, the CDR3 is TGTGCCAGCAGCGTAGAGGGCGGAGCACCCCACGATACGCAGTATTTT.

The chain is built from TRBV2 and TRBJ2-7; no clear D gene. The CDR3 contains 11 residues. Trimming left V 6 bases short and J 4 bases short, with 7 bases between. Germline assignment: CDR1 SNHLY and CDR2 FYNNEI. The CDR3 coding sequence is TGTGCCAGCAGGGAAACTTACGAGCAGTACTTC. Its protein product is CASRETYEQYF.

This chain connects TRBV28 to TRBJ1-3; D remains ambiguous. Trimming removed 5 bases from V and 2 bases from J, with 10 bases in between. Germline V CDR1 and CDR2: MDHEN, SYDVKM. The CDR3 extends over 14 amino acids. The CDR3 bases are TGTGCCAGCAGTGGTGCGTTAGCTGGAAACACCATATATTTT. Amino acid sequence: CASSGALAGNTIYF. The whole variable domain, remainder taken from reference TRBV28 and TRBJ1-3, is DVKVTQSSRYLVKRTGEKVFLECVQDMDHENMFWYRQDPGLGLRLIYFSYDVKMKEKGDIPEGYSVSREKKERFSLILESASTNQTSMYLCASSGALAGNTIYFGEGSWLTVV.

The J gene is TRBJ2-1, the V gene TRBV7-2; 10 bases line up with TRBD2. Germline loops: CDR1 SGHTA, CDR2 FQGNSA. This CDR3 has 16 amino acids. Unmatched junction bases numbered 10, after V lost 5 bases and J lost 6 bases. As DNA, the CDR3 is TGTGCCAGCAGCACGCAAGCGGGAGGGGGACCCAATGAGCAGTTCTTC. Its translation: CASSTQAGGGPNEQFF.

The genes are TRBV7-2 and TRBJ2-7, with a weak D call TRBD1 (6 bases). V was trimmed by 2 bases and J by 2 bases, leaving 16 bases between them. This CDR3 has 16 residues. Germline CDR1 SGHTA, CDR2 FQGNSA. This CDR3 reads CASSLSSGTPTYEQYF. CDR3 in DNA: TGTGCCAGCAGCTTATCAAGTGGGACACCCACCTACGAGCAGTACTTC.

This chain uses TRBV28 with TRBJ1-2; 9 nucleotides agree with TRBD1. Looked up from germline, CDR1 is MDHEN and CDR2 is SYDVKM. V lost 6 bases to trimming and J lost 4 bases; unmatched junction nucleotides: 6. The CDR3 totals 14 residues. This chain's CDR3 is CASSTTGQGYGYTF. The CDR3 DNA reads as TGTGCCAGCAGCACCACGGGACAGGGCTATGGCTACACCTTC.

This chain connects TRBV30 to TRBJ2-5; D may correspond to TRBD1 or TRBD2 (5 bases each). Trimming took off 4 bases at V and 2 bases at J, with 11 bases between the two ends. The CDR3 totals 13 residues. CDR1 is GTSNPN, CDR2 SVGIG, per germline (reference sequence). CDR3 sequence (DNA): TGTGCCTGGAAAGGGACCAAGCAAGAGACCCAGTACTTC. Translated: CAWKGTKQETQYF.

This clone was recorded once. The chain uses TRBV6-6 and TRBJ1-1; 9 nucleotides line up with TRBD1. After removal of 2 bases from V and 5 bases from J, the junction contained 9 bases not matched to a gene. Germline V gives CDR1 MNHNY, CDR2 SVGAGI (reference sequence). This CDR3 has 16 amino acids. Here the CDR3 DNA reads TGTGCCAGCAGTTACCTGGCACAGGGGGCGAGAACTGAAGCTTTCTTT. This codes for CASSYLAQGARTEAFF.

This chain connects TRBV27 to TRBJ2-3; D gene uncertain. The germline CDR1 and CDR2 sequences are MNHEY and SMNVEV (reference sequence). This CDR3 contains 12 residues. Trimming pared 3 bases from V and 4 bases from J, leaving 5 bases between. The CDR3 DNA reads as TGTGCCAGCAGTTTCACGGCAGATACGCAGTATTTT. Protein: CASSFTADTQYF.

This clone was observed a single time. J is TRBJ2-7 and V is TRBV4-3, with D maybe TRBD2 (6 bases). The CDR3 loop spans 14 amino acids. Per germline, CDR1 LGHNA and CDR2 YSLEER. Trimming took off 1 base at V and 4 bases at J, with 11 bases between the two ends. The CDR3 reads CASSQVNAGYEQYF. In DNA, the CDR3 is TGCGCCAGCAGCCAAGTCAACGCGGGGTACGAGCAGTACTTC.

This chain connects TRBV5-1 to TRBJ1-1, with 7 bases aligning to TRBD1. The germline CDR1 and CDR2 sequences are SGHRS and YFSETQ. The ends lost 2 bases at V and 2 bases at J; junction bases unmatched: 6. This CDR3 is 15 amino acids long. The chain's CDR3 is CASSLGTAKNTEAFF. The CDR3 bases are TGCGCCAGCAGCTTAGGGACAGCTAAAAACACTGAAGCTTTCTTT.

The chain couples TRBV5-4 to TRBJ2-7; TRBD2 might be the D (6 bases). This CDR3 comprises 15 residues. The V end was cut by 4 bases, the J end by 0 bases, with 14 bases between. The V gene's germline CDR1 is SGHNT and CDR2 YYREEE (reference sequence). In DNA form, the CDR3 reads TGTGCCAGCAGCCTATCAGCGGGCAGCTCCTACGAGCAGTACTTC. It translates to CASSLSAGSSYEQYF.